This T cell receptor (beta chain) was observed in a study of blood T cell repertoires in COVID-19. As for the study in general: Both acute and convalescent COVID-19 samples were obtained from the United States, Italy and Spain. From T cells, B-cell-depleted T cells, or PBMCs came the material, which was cDNA or gDNA.

Original data processing: Reference gene primer amplification in the assay estimated nucleated cell counts. The protocol was immunoSEQ multiplex PCR, while the TCRdb copy is restricted to in-frame clones and leaves out a portion. Clonal size and the V and J genes are those of that table, whereas D and trimming came from the DNA. The sample has approximately 390,000 clones; 90% are singletons. From germline, CDR1 is LNHDA and CDR2 SQIVND (reference sequence). J was trimmed by 6 bases and V by 5 bases; bases with no gene match: 9. The CDR3 contains 15 residues. Specimen: peripheral blood. The source is a young man with active or convalescent COVID-19. The rearrangement links TRBV19 to TRBJ2-7, with 11 bases that match TRBD1. CDR3 residues: CASSFRGQGGSEQYF. The CDR3 nucleotides are TGTGCCAGTAGTTTCCGGGGACAGGGGGGGTCCGAGCAGTACTTC.